This section outlines one TCR beta chain sequence together with its context. Its antigen is undetermined. The data derive from a study of shared clonotypes between healthy human individuals. Study findings and constraints: Rarefaction indicated that sorted-subset sequencing remained incomplete although depth was large.

Deep-level assay runs were performed. Genomic DNA (from each subset) was split evenly across several immunoSEQ plates. DNA at approximately 200 ng, 30,000 or so T cell genomes, went into sorted-subset replicate PCRs. Method: immunoSEQ multiplex PCR; TCRdb's copy keeps in-frame clones and lacks some. In the table there are some 1,100,000 clones, 75% to 80% of which are singletons. The V gene end was trimmed by 2 bases and the J gene end by 7 bases; junction bases not matched to a gene: 9. The germline V gene encodes CDR1 SNHLY and CDR2 FYNNEI. The CDR3 is 15 amino acids. The sequencing sample was made of memory CD4+ T cells from PBMCs. The subset here: CD45RA-negative fraction. This chain connects TRBV2 to TRBJ2-7, with 9 bases identical to TRBD2. The sequence was collected from a man aged 18 to 29 in good health. Some clones in this sample may be carry-over from other donors' samples. CDR3 in DNA: TGTGCCAGCAGTGAATTGGCGGGAGGGTCTCTTGAGCAGTACTTC. Protein sequence: CASSELAGGSLEQYF.